This T cell receptor (beta chain) was retrieved from a study of shared clonotypes between healthy human individuals. The data were produced by immunoSEQ multiplex PCR, yet TCRdb's version contains in-frame clones alone and is incomplete. This table holds about 980,000 clones, 70% to 85% found once. Source material: memory CD4+ T cells sorted from blood. Subset: CD45RA-negative fraction. The source of this sequence is a man between 18 and 29 years old in good health.

CDR3 in amino acids: CASSLRTRGNEKLFF. In DNA form, the CDR3 reads TGTGCCAGCAGCTTGAGGACGAGGGGGAATGAAAAACTGTTTTTT. The V gene is TRBV5-6, the J gene TRBJ1-4; weak D call: TRBD1 (6 bases). Germline loops: CDR1 SGHDT, CDR2 YYEEEE. The V and J ends lost 1 base and 5 bases respectively, with 12 bases between them. The CDR3 runs 15 residues.